A selection of T cell receptor beta chains follows, all from one sample in a study of regulatory T cells in long-lasting Graves disease. Each CDR3 protein is one row after TCRdb ran MiXCR on the multiplex PCR reads. The sample contains over 500,000 distinct CDR3 sequences, 15% to 20% of which appear only once. These data also featured in a second study, about T cells in Graves' hyperthyroidism and ophthalmopathy.

The source was peripheral blood mononuclear cells (PBMCs), collected at new diagnosis, from a patient treated with antithyroid drugs. These receptors all come from a woman under 40 with Graves disease. The CDR3 runs from the conserved cysteine through the conserved F or W. The D gene is left open where the match is weak. Where a row states a size, it is once, few, many or the class of an expanded clone; other rows omit it.

clone size	V gene	J gene	D gene	CDR3 protein	CDR3 DNA
few	TRBV20-1	TRBJ2-7	TRBD2	CSASRLAGEPYEQYF	TGCAGTGCTTCCCGGCTAGCGGGAGAGCCCTACGAGCAGTACTTC
many	TRBV10-3	TRBJ2-7	NA	CAISRSSYEQYF	TGTGCCATCAGCCGAAGCTCCTACGAGCAGTACTTC
many	TRBV6-1	TRBJ1-4	NA	CASSDWTEKLFF	TGTGCCAGCAGCGATTGGACGGAAAAACTGTTTTTT
many	TRBV7-9	TRBJ2-7	NA	CASSPVPSYEQYF	TGTGCCAGCAGCCCAGTTCCGTCCTACGAGCAGTACTTC
many	TRBV7-2	TRBJ1-1	NA	CASSSAQAPREAFF	TGTGCCAGCAGCTCGGCGCAGGCACCCCGAGAAGCTTTCTTT
NA	TRBV6-2/TRBV6-3	TRBJ2-7	NA	CASSLLVGRTHEQYF	TGTGCCAGCAGTTTATTAGTGGGCAGGACCCACGAGCAGTACTTC
many	TRBV11-3	TRBJ2-1	TRBD2	CASSRKTSGSGNEQFF	TGTGCCAGCAGCCGGAAAACTAGCGGGAGTGGTAATGAGCAGTTCTTC
many	TRBV12-3/TRBV12-4	TRBJ2-2	TRBD1	CASSLGDRGPGELFF	TGTGCCAGCAGTTTAGGGGACAGGGGTCCCGGGGAGCTGTTTTTT
few	TRBV10-2	TRBJ1-2	NA	CASSERGSGDYGYTF	TGCGCCAGCAGTGAGCGGGGCAGCGGGGATTATGGCTACACCTTC
NA	TRBV3-1	TRBJ2-1	TRBD2	CASSQDAGGGHNEQFF	TGTGCCAGCAGCCAAGACGCGGGAGGTGGCCACAATGAGCAGTTCTTC
NA	TRBV28	TRBJ2-7	NA	CASSPHDQSYEQYF	TGTGCCAGCAGTCCTCATGACCAATCCTACGAGCAGTACTTC
many	TRBV2	TRBJ2-5	NA	CASSVIAGAETQYF	TGTGCCAGCAGTGTTATCGCGGGGGCTGAGACCCAGTACTTC
NA	TRBV29-1	TRBJ2-2	NA	CSVVGRANTGELFF	TGCAGCGTTGTGGGCAGGGCCAACACCGGGGAGCTGTTTTTT
many	TRBV7-2	TRBJ2-7	TRBD2	CASSLGLGKTLAGGPAYEQYF	TGTGCCAGCAGCTTAGGGTTAGGGAAAACACTAGCGGGAGGCCCAGCGTACGAGCAGTACTTC
many	TRBV3-1	TRBJ1-1	TRBD1	CASSGDRGQSTEAFF	TGTGCCAGCAGCGGGGACAGGGGGCAAAGCACTGAAGCTTTCTTT
NA	TRBV24-1	TRBJ2-7	TRBD2	CATSDGPSGSYEQYF	TGTGCCACCAGTGATGGTCCTAGCGGATCCTACGAGCAGTACTTC
NA	TRBV5-1	TRBJ2-2	TRBD2	CASSWTSGRSGELFF	TGCGCCAGCAGCTGGACTAGCGGGAGGTCCGGGGAGCTGTTTTTT
few	TRBV5-8	TRBJ2-3	NA	CASSSGGVGAQYF	TGTGCCAGCAGCTCTGGTGGGGTTGGGGCGCAGTATTTT
many	TRBV6-5	TRBJ2-5	TRBD1	CASSYYTGGRETQYF	TGTGCCAGCAGTTACTACACAGGGGGCCGGGAGACCCAGTACTTC
few	TRBV6-5	TRBJ2-1	NA	CASSYSGVMGNEQFF	TGTGCCAGCAGTTACTCTGGGGTTATGGGCAATGAGCAGTTCTTC
many	TRBV29-1	TRBJ2-5	NA	CSVARVGSQETQYF	TGCAGCGTGGCTAGGGTTGGGTCCCAAGAGACCCAGTACTTC
many	TRBV28	TRBJ2-3	TRBD2	CASSGLAALRQYF	TGTGCCAGCAGCGGACTAGCGGCGCTAAGGCAGTATTTT
NA	TRBV9	TRBJ2-1	TRBD2	CASSQLAGHEQFF	TGTGCCAGCAGCCAACTAGCGGGGCATGAGCAGTTCTTC
many	TRBV6-1	TRBJ1-2	TRBD1	CASEGDGTENYGYTF	TGTGCCAGCGAGGGGGACGGGACAGAAAACTATGGCTACACCTTC
NA	TRBV28	TRBJ2-5	TRBD2	CASSLWGLADPAGTQYF	TGTGCCAGCAGTTTATGGGGACTAGCGGACCCGGCGGGGACCCAGTACTTC
few	TRBV24-1	TRBJ2-5	NA	CATATTSQGSPETQYF	TGTGCCACCGCAACAACCTCCCAGGGTAGTCCGGAGACCCAGTACTTC
many	TRBV12-3/TRBV12-4	TRBJ2-2	TRBD1	CASRPDITGGTGELFF	TGTGCCAGCAGGCCGGATATAACAGGGGGCACCGGGGAGCTGTTTTTT
many	TRBV2	TRBJ1-5	NA	CASSDSQNQPQHF	TGTGCCAGCAGTGACTCTCAAAATCAGCCCCAGCATTTT
many	TRBV28	TRBJ1-2	NA	CASSSPPMGEGYGYTF	TGTGCCAGCAGCTCTCCCCCGATGGGGGAAGGCTATGGCTACACCTTC
many	TRBV27	TRBJ2-5	TRBD2	CASSRELAGVGTQYF	TGTGCCAGCAGCCGCGAACTAGCGGGAGTGGGGACCCAGTACTTC
many	TRBV12-3/TRBV12-4	TRBJ2-7	NA	CASSLAAGYVQYF	TGTGCCAGCAGTTTAGCGGCGGGGTACGTGCAGTACTTC
few	TRBV7-2	TRBJ2-1	TRBD2	CASSSPAGGDYNEQFF	TGTGCCAGCAGCTCTCCAGCGGGAGGCGACTACAATGAGCAGTTCTTC
NA	TRBV12-3/TRBV12-4	TRBJ1-2	TRBD1	CASSYGDRVRGYTF	TGTGCCAGCAGTTATGGGGACAGGGTACGAGGCTACACCTTC